The 10 T cell receptor beta chains reported below all come from one sample, sequenced in a study of cytomegalovirus exposure and HLA in healthy donors. PCR primers comprised 60 Vbeta and 13 Jbeta primers. Method: immunoSEQ multiplex PCR; TCRdb's copy keeps in-frame clones and lacks some. The sample yields a few hundred thousand clones, about nine tenths seen once. What was sequenced was PBMCs. The source of these receptors is a girl under 10 years old in good health and CMV-seronegative.

The gene calls are TRBV15 and TRBJ2-3; TRBD2 aligns across 7 bases. The CDR3 sequence is 17 residues long. After removal of 0 bases from V and 4 bases from J, the junction contained 10 bases not matched to a gene. Germline CDR1 is LNHNV and CDR2 is YYDKDF (reference sequence). The CDR3 sequence is CATSRDTLAIGADTQYF. For the CDR3, the DNA is TGTGCCACCAGCAGAGACACACTAGCGATCGGAGCAGATACGCAGTATTTT.

The chain is built from TRBV5-1 and TRBJ2-3; 7 nucleotides line up with TRBD1. From germline, CDR1 is SGHRS and CDR2 YFSETQ. The CDR3 loop spans 14 amino acids. V lost 3 bases and J lost 2; bases outside the gene matches: 3. As DNA, the CDR3 is TGCGCCAGCAGCTGGGGGACAGTCACAGATACGCAGTATTTT. It encodes CASSWGTVTDTQYF.

The chain joins TRBV5-1 to TRBJ2-7, with D possibly matching TRBD1 (7 bases). The CDR3 has 13 amino acids. Germline lookup yields CDR1 SGHRS and CDR2 YFSETQ. Trimming cost V 7 bases and J 2 bases, with 13 bases left between them. CDR3 region: CASRGQGAYEQYF. Written as DNA, the CDR3 is TGCGCCAGCCGGGGGCAGGGGGCCTACGAGCAGTACTTC.

The chain is built from TRBV28 and TRBJ2-7, with TRBD2 matching 11 bases. After removal of 6 bases from V and 4 bases from J, the junction contained 5 bases not matched to a gene. The CDR3 runs 14 residues. The V gene's germline CDR1 is MDHEN and CDR2 SYDVKM. The CDR3 here is CASRSTSGGYEQYF. The DNA for the CDR3 is TGTGCCAGCAGGAGTACTAGCGGGGGTTACGAGCAGTACTTC.

V and J are TRBV2 and TRBJ2-2; perhaps TRBD1 as D (6 bases). Trimming cost V 3 bases and J 4 bases, with 12 bases left between them. Germline lookup yields CDR1 SNHLY and CDR2 FYNNEI. The CDR3 runs to 15 residues. The CDR3: CASSDQGLGTGELFF. DNA for the CDR3: TGTGCCAGCAGTGATCAGGGGCTGGGCACCGGGGAGCTGTTTTTT. The full variable domain, in which reference TRBV2 and TRBJ2-2 provide the parts outside the CDR3, is EPEVTQTPSHQVTQMGQEVILRCVPISNHLYFYWYRQILGQKVEFLVSFYNNEISEKSEIFDDQFSVERPDGSNFTLKIRSTKLEDSAMYFCASSDQGLGTGELFFGEGSRLTVL.

This chain links TRBV30 with TRBJ2-3; the D is unclear. Germline V gene lookup returns CDR1 GTSNPN and CDR2 SVGIG (reference sequence). CDR3 length: 13 amino acids. Trimming removed 1 base from V and 6 bases from J, with 11 bases in between. CDR3 sequence reads: CAWSGARPDTQYF. The CDR3 DNA is TGTGCCTGGAGTGGGGCCCGCCCGGATACGCAGTATTTT.

The CDR3 DNA sequence: TGTGCCTGGAGTCATGGACAGGGAAGACCGCGGCAGTACTTC. Amino acid sequence: CAWSHGQGRPRQYF. This chain joins TRBV30 and TRBJ2-7; 8 bases align to TRBD1. The germline gives CDR1 GTSNPN, CDR2 SVGIG (reference sequence). The CDR3 runs 14 residues. The trim removed 2 bases at V and 9 bases at J, leaving 12 bases unmatched. Looking up the rest from reference TRBV30 and TRBJ2-7 gives the full variable domain: SQTIHQWPATLVQPVGSPLSLECTVEGTSNPNLYWYRQAAGRGLQLLFYSVGIGQISSEVPQNLSASRPQDRQFILSSKKLLLSDSGFYLCAWSHGQGRPRQYFGPGTRLTVT.

The chain employs TRBV6-6 and TRBJ2-2, with D unresolved. The CDR3 runs to 14 residues. CDR1 and CDR2 (germline): MNHNY, SVGAGI (reference sequence). Trimming removed 0 bases from V and 6 bases from J, with 8 bases in between. CDR3 bases: TGTGCCAGCAGTTACTCGTTGTTCTCCGGGGAGCTGTTTTTT. Encoded protein: CASSYSLFSGELFF.

The CDR3 loop is CASSPGQNTEAFF. The CDR3 nucleotides read TGTGCCAGCAGCCCGGGACAGAACACTGAAGCTTTCTTT. The J gene is TRBJ1-1, the V gene TRBV14; weak D call: TRBD1 (6 bases). V gave up 4 bases and J gave up 1 base, with 7 bases separating them. CDR1 is SGHDN, CDR2 FVKESK, per germline. The CDR3 has 13 residues. Full variable domain (rest looked up from reference TRBV14 and TRBJ1-1): EAGVTQFPSHSVIEKGQTVTLRCDPISGHDNLYWYRRVMGKEIKFLLHFVKESKQDESGMPNNRFLAERTGGTYSTLKVQPAELEDSGVYFCASSPGQNTEAFFGQGTRLTVV.

V is TRBV2 and J is TRBJ2-2; 7 bases are shared with TRBD1. Germline CDR1 and CDR2: SNHLY and FYNNEI. The V gene end was trimmed by 9 bases and the J gene end by 1 base; junction bases not matched to a gene: 2. This CDR3 spans 13 amino acids. The CDR3 is CARRQGNTGELFF. The CDR3 nucleotides are TGTGCCAGGAGACAGGGGAACACCGGGGAGCTGTTTTTT.